The rows below give T cell receptor beta chains drawn from one sample of a study of cytotoxic CD8 clonotypes in ibrutinib-treated CLL. The protocol was immunoSEQ multiplex PCR, while the TCRdb copy is restricted to in-frame clones and leaves out a portion. Of about 120,000 clones listed, approximately 85% are singletons. The sequences come from PBMCs, collected after 24 months of ibrutinib treatment. These receptors originate from a human donor with chronic lymphocytic leukemia. Each CDR3 is given with its conserved first and last residue. A D gene is named only where the DNA matches it firmly. Part of the rows lack a size; the others show once, few, many or a class for expanded clones.

j_call	v_call	clone_size	d_call	cdr3_nt	cdr3_aa
TRBJ1-2	TRBV27	few	-	TGTGCCAGCAGTTTGGTGCCCATGTCGGGGGGGCGCGGGACCTATGGCTACACCTTC	CASSLVPMSGGRGTYGYTF
TRBJ2-1	TRBV6-6	-	TRBD2	TGTGCTAGCGGGGGGACCTACAATGAGCAGTTCTTC	CASGGTYNEQFF
TRBJ1-1	TRBV9	few	-	TGTGCCAGCAGCCCCCCGATGGGGCTGTACACTGAAGCTTTCTTT	CASSPPMGLYTEAFF
TRBJ1-1	TRBV10-3	-	-	TGTGCCATCAGTAAGCAGGGGAGCCTGAACACTGAAGCTTTCTTT	CAISKQGSLNTEAFF
TRBJ1-4	TRBV28	-	-	TGTGCCAGCAGTCTCTGGGACGGTAGGGGAGAAAAACTGTTTTTT	CASSLWDGRGEKLFF
TRBJ1-4	TRBV7-2	-	TRBD1	TGTGCGTCCGGTCAGGGGGGGTCGGGTGAAAAACTGTTTTTT	CASGQGGSGEKLFF
TRBJ2-2	TRBV29-1	-	TRBD1	TGCAGCGTTGCCACAGGGGTGGACACCGGGGAGCTGTTTTTT	CSVATGVDTGELFF
TRBJ2-1	TRBV4-3	-	TRBD2	TGCGCCAGCAGCCAGGGGACTAGCGGGAGTCTTTGGAATGAGCAGTTCTTC	CASSQGTSGSLWNEQFF
TRBJ2-1	TRBV7-3	few	TRBD2	TGTGCCAGCAGCTTACAGGGCCTAGCGGACAATGAGCAGTTCTTC	CASSLQGLADNEQFF
TRBJ2-7	TRBV5-5	-	TRBD1	TGTGCCAGCAGCCGAGACAGGGCGGTATACGAGCAGTACTTC	CASSRDRAVYEQYF
TRBJ2-7	TRBV6-6	-	-	TGTGCCAGCAGTTACTCGCCAAACTCGGCCTACGAGCAGTACTTC	CASSYSPNSAYEQYF
TRBJ2-5	TRBV5-5	-	-	TGTGCCAGCAGCTCCCCAGTGGGGGTGGAGACCCAGTACTTC	CASSSPVGVETQYF
TRBJ1-2	TRBV9	-	TRBD1	TGTGCCAGCAGCGTAGGGACAGGGGGCACTAACTATGGCTACACCTTC	CASSVGTGGTNYGYTF
TRBJ2-3	TRBV7-3	once	-	TGTGCCAGCACCCGGGACGGTGGGACAGATACGCAGTATTTT	CASTRDGGTDTQYF
TRBJ2-7	TRBV15	-	TRBD2	TGTGCCACCAGCAGAGAGGGGGGGAGAGACGAGCAGTACTTC	CATSREGGRDEQYF
TRBJ1-2	TRBV28	-	-	TGTGCCAGCAGTTTATTAGTGGGCAGCTATGGCTACACCTTC	CASSLLVGSYGYTF
TRBJ1-1	TRBV19	-	TRBD1	TGTGCCAGTACTATACAGGGGATGAACACTGAAGCTTTCTTT	CASTIQGMNTEAFF
TRBJ1-2	TRBV30	-	TRBD1	TGTGCCTGGAGTGTATCGGGACAGGGGGCTCAGGGCTACACCTTC	CAWSVSGQGAQGYTF
TRBJ2-7	TRBV7-2	-	TRBD2	TGTGCCAGCAGCTTAGATGCAGGCGGGGGCTACGAGCAGTACTTC	CASSLDAGGGYEQYF
TRBJ1-1	TRBV7-2	-	TRBD1	TGTGCCAGCAGAAGCCGGGACAGCTACACTGAAGCTTTCTTT	CASRSRDSYTEAFF
TRBJ1-2	TRBV19	many	-	TGTGCCAGTAGTCGTGAGTATATCCGGGGAAACTATGGCTACACCTTC	CASSREYIRGNYGYTF
TRBJ1-2	TRBV5-1	few	-	TGCGCCAGCAGCTTAGACAGCTATGGCTACACCTTC	CASSLDSYGYTF
TRBJ1-2	TRBV23-1	-	-	TGCGCCAGCAGCCCTCAGGGGTACTATGGCTACACCTTC	CASSPQGYYGYTF
TRBJ2-2	TRBV7-3	-	-	TGTGCCAGCAGCTTAAGGGACACCCACACCGGGGAGCTGTTTTTT	CASSLRDTHTGELFF
TRBJ2-5	TRBV9	few	-	TGTGCCAGCAGCGTAGACCCGAGACAGGAGCAAGAGACCCAGTACTTC	CASSVDPRQEQETQYF
TRBJ2-5	TRBV6-5	-	-	TGTGCCAGCAGCCCACTCCCTCAAGAGACCCAGTACTTC	CASSPLPQETQYF
TRBJ2-5	TRBV28	-	TRBD2	TGTGCCAGCGCCCCGGGGGTAGCGGGAAACCAAGAGACCCAGTACTTC	CASAPGVAGNQETQYF
TRBJ2-1	TRBV5-4	-	TRBD2	TGTGCCAGCGGAAAGCGGGGGGGGACCTCCTACAATGAGCAGTTCTTC	CASGKRGGTSYNEQFF
TRBJ2-3	TRBV6-1	-	-	TGTGCCACCTCAATCTCTATGTCTTCAGATACGCAGTATTTT	CATSISMSSDTQYF
TRBJ2-7	TRBV5-1	-	-	TGCGCCAGCAGCTTCGGGACCGACGAGCAGTACTTC	CASSFGTDEQYF
TRBJ2-1	TRBV4-3	-	-	TGCGCCAGCAGCCAAGATAGGGTTGTTTTTGGGTCCAGCTCCTACAATGAGCAGTTCTTC	CASSQDRVVFGSSSYNEQFF
TRBJ1-1	TRBV19	-	-	TGTGCCAGTAGTATTCTTGGGGGTGAAGCTTTCTTT	CASSILGGEAFF
TRBJ2-1	TRBV9	-	TRBD2	TGTGCCAGCAGCGTAGGGCTAGCGGGGGCTAGCTCCTACAATGAGCAGTTCTTC	CASSVGLAGASSYNEQFF
TRBJ1-2	TRBV7-2	-	-	TGTGCCAGCAGCTTAAATTCAGGACGTGGGGGCTACACCTTC	CASSLNSGRGGYTF
TRBJ2-1	TRBV28	-	TRBD1	TGTGCCAGCAGTTTCTTGGACAGGGAGAGCTATGAGCAGTTCTTC	CASSFLDRESYEQFF
TRBJ1-3	TRBV5-6	-	-	TGTGCCAGCAGCTTGGGACAGGGAAACACCATATATTTT	CASSLGQGNTIYF
TRBJ2-3	TRBV27	-	-	TGTGCCAGCAACGGGCTCACAGATACGCAGTATTTT	CASNGLTDTQYF
TRBJ2-7	TRBV6-1	-	-	TGTGCCAGCAGTGAAGGGCAGGGGTTCTCCTACGAGCAGTACTTC	CASSEGQGFSYEQYF
TRBJ1-1	TRBV5-6	-	-	TGTGCCAGCAGCTTTTCCGGGGACTGGGACACTGAAGCTTTCTTT	CASSFSGDWDTEAFF
TRBJ1-1	TRBV6-1	once	TRBD1	TGTGCCAGCAGTCCATCAGGGGGCTATACTGAAGCTTTCTTT	CASSPSGGYTEAFF
TRBJ2-1	TRBV19	-	-	TGTGCCAGTAGTATTTACTACACCGACTTAAATGAGCAGTTCTTC	CASSIYYTDLNEQFF
TRBJ2-7	TRBV19	-	TRBD1	TGTGCCAGTAGCACGGGACAGGGGGCCTACGAGCAGTACTTC	CASSTGQGAYEQYF
TRBJ2-3	TRBV5-1	-	TRBD2	TGCGCCAGCAGTGGGGGAGGGAGCACAGATACGCAGTATTTT	CASSGGGSTDTQYF
TRBJ1-4	TRBV19	-	-	TGTGCCAGTAGTGGGAGCGGTTCTCTTAATGAAAAACTGTTTTTT	CASSGSGSLNEKLFF
TRBJ1-1	TRBV19	-	-	TGTGCCAGTAGTATGCCTCGCGGATCCACAGGGCGGCGATTTGAAGCTTTCTTT	CASSMPRGSTGRRFEAFF
TRBJ1-5	TRBV27	-	-	TGTGCCACCCAGGCTGACAGAGTCGTGGGGCGCAATCAGCCCCAGCATTTT	CATQADRVVGRNQPQHF
TRBJ1-2	TRBV28	-	TRBD1	TGTGCCAGCAGGGGGATGGGGACAGGGAGCTATGGCTACACCTTC	CASRGMGTGSYGYTF
TRBJ2-1	TRBV6-1	-	TRBD1	TGTGCCAGCAGTGAGCAGGGGGCCGGCAATGAGCAGTTCTTC	CASSEQGAGNEQFF